This T cell receptor (beta chain) was identified in a study of identical twins. Study-wide results and caveats: Out-of-frame TCR alpha sharing observed in monozygotic twins exceeded model estimates. Beta out-of-frame twin sharing showed a weaker excess.

Germline trimming cut 5 bases from V and 1 base from J; bases unmatched to any gene: 4. Germline V gene lookup returns CDR1 SGHTA and CDR2 FQGNSA. The CDR3 totals 16 residues. This clonotype came up a few times. As yet, its antigen is unknown. Template switching added a universal primer site, and cDNA bore unique molecular identifiers. TCRdb processed the 5' RACE reads anew with MiXCR; each CDR3 protein has one entry. The sample contains 1.5 million to 2 million distinct CDR3 sequences, around 33% of which appear only once. This receptor was obtained from a newborn girl in good health. The chain carries TRBV7-2 and TRBJ2-3; TRBD2 matches 12 bases. The sequencing input was cord blood. The CDR3: CASSMGLAGRTDTQYF. The CDR3 coding sequence is TGTGCCAGCAGCATGGGACTAGCGGGCCGCACAGATACGCAGTATTTT.